The 5 T cell receptor beta chains in this list originate from one sample, sequenced in a study of vaccination effects on CD4 cells after COVID-19 (dated by TCRdb to between 2020 and 2023). After more than nine days of culture, CD4+ T cells were isolated with the EasySep CD4+ T cell isolation kit. These receptors are not linked to any known antigen. The library was prepared using the immunoSEQ multiplex PCR assay. Imported from immuneACCESS, the table was reduced by TCRdb to in-frame sequences with V and J called. These copies leave out some clones; in studies compared against another copy, an unresolved V gene accounts for under half, and the cause of the remainder is not known. The sample table shows 31,000 or so clones, and less than 85% are seen once. The ten largest account for roughly 3.8% of the sample. Material: CD4+ T cells from PBMCs cultured without peptide, obtained before COVID-19 vaccination. These receptors all come from a human donor who received a COVID-19 vaccine.

The chain recombines TRBV19 with TRBJ1-5; a weak D match, TRBD1 (5 bases). The CDR3 covers 14 residues. The germline V and J ends were trimmed by 1 base and 7 bases, with 11 bases remaining between them. Germline V lookup: CDR1 LNHDA, CDR2 SQIVND (reference sequence). The CDR3 DNA follows: TGTGCCAGTAGTATAGGGGGGGTCTGGCAGCCCCAGCATTTT. Its translation is CASSIGGVWQPQHF.

The V call is TRBV2, the J call TRBJ2-7; D gene ambiguous. There are 13 residues in the CDR3. Per the germline V gene, CDR1 is SNHLY and CDR2 is FYNNEI. Trimming took 4 bases from V and 2 from J, leaving 9 bases between them. The CDR3 loop reads CASSVSGTYEQYF. In DNA form, the CDR3 reads TGTGCCAGCAGTGTAAGTGGAACCTACGAGCAGTACTTC.

This clone was seen once. CDR3 residues: CASSLVSGRGDTEAFF. In DNA, the CDR3 is TGTGCCAGCAGCTTGGTGTCAGGGAGGGGCGACACTGAAGCTTTCTTT. The chain uses TRBV5-8 and TRBJ1-1, with a possible D match to TRBD1 (5 bases). The CDR3 loop spans 16 amino acids. Germline assignment: CDR1 SGHTS and CDR2 YDEGEE. Between the trimmed V and J ends, which lost 0 bases and 3 bases, there was a span of 15 bases. Together with reference TRBV5-8 and TRBJ1-1, the CDR3 gives the full variable domain: EAGVTQSPTHLIKTRGQQATLRCSPISGHTSVYWYQQALGLGLQFLLWYDEGEERNRGNFPPRFSGRQFPNYSSELNVNALELEDSALYLCASSLVSGRGDTEAFFGQGTRLTVV.

This clone was recorded a few times. Written as DNA, the CDR3 is TGTGCCATCGACAGGGGTAACGGCTTCGAGACCCAGTACTTC. It codes for CAIDRGNGFETQYF. The rearrangement uses TRBV6-5 and TRBJ2-5, with 8 bases fitting TRBD1. Trimming cost V 10 bases and J 5 bases; bases outside gene matches: 12. This CDR3 is built from 14 residues. The V gene's germline CDR1 is MNHEY and CDR2 SVGAGI.

V usage is TRBV7-6 and J usage is TRBJ2-1, with a tentative D call TRBD1 (6 bases). V lost 1 base and J lost 13, with 20 bases in between. Per the germline V gene, CDR1 is SGHVS and CDR2 is FNYEAQ. The CDR3 is 15 amino acids. CDR3 sequence reads: CASSLVSSGQRNQFF. The CDR3 DNA is TGTGCCAGCAGCTTAGTATCTTCGGGACAACGAAATCAGTTCTTC.